These T cell receptor beta chains were read from a single sample in a study of neurological immune-mediated disorders. TCRdb called the 5' RACE reads again in MiXCR, with one record for every CDR3 protein. The sample shows tens of thousands of distinct CDR3 sequences, around 3.8% of them seen only once. What was sequenced was PBMCs. The receptors derive from a woman in her forties or fifties with multiple sclerosis. Both conserved end residues are part of each CDR3. A D gene is named only where the DNA matches it firmly. Clone size appears in some rows only: once, few, many, or a class for an expanded clone.

TRBV29-1	many	TRBD1	TRBJ1-1	TGCAGCGTTGAAGCGAACAGGGGGATGAACACTGAAGCTTTCTTT	CSVEANRGMNTEAFF
TRBV24-1	many	TRBD1	TRBJ2-7	TGTGCCACCCGTTCCGGGACAGGGTTGTCCTACGAGCAGTACTTC	CATRSGTGLSYEQYF
TRBV29-1	many	-	TRBJ1-4	TGCAGCGTTCACGATAATGAAAAACTGTTTTTT	CSVHDNEKLFF
TRBV4-3	many	-	TRBJ1-1	TGCGCCAGCAGCCAATCCCATGGGAACACTGAAGCTTTCTTT	CASSQSHGNTEAFF
TRBV9	many	-	TRBJ2-5	TGTGCCAGCAGCGTGAGGGACTCAGGGGACCGAGAGACCCAGTACTTC	CASSVRDSGDRETQYF
TRBV20-1	-	-	TRBJ2-5	TGCAGTGCCCCGCAGGGCGGGACCTTTCAAGAGACCCAGTACTTC	CSAPQGGTFQETQYF
TRBV11-3	-	-	TRBJ2-1	TGTGCCAGCAGGCAAAGCAATGAGCAGTTCTTC	CASRQSNEQFF
TRBV21-1	many	-	TRBJ2-7	TGTGCCAGCAGCAAACCCCTCAGGGGACCGTACGAGCAGTACTTC	CASSKPLRGPYEQYF
TRBV20-1	many	-	TRBJ2-1	TGCAGTGCTAGAGATCTGGACGGCTACATCTCCTACAATGAGCAGTTCTTC	CSARDLDGYISYNEQFF
TRBV20-1	many	-	TRBJ2-1	TGCAGTCAGCAGAGGGGCCCTACCTACAATGAGCAGTTCTTC	CSQQRGPTYNEQFF
TRBV7-8	many	-	TRBJ2-1	TGTGCCAGCAGCTTAGGTGTGTACTCCTACAATGAGCAGTTCTTC	CASSLGVYSYNEQFF
TRBV7-9	many	-	TRBJ2-1	TGTGCCAGCAGTCCCGAGGGCAATGAGCAGTTCTTC	CASSPEGNEQFF
TRBV4-3	many	-	TRBJ2-1	TGCGCCAGCAGCTCCAAATCCGGGAGTTCCTACAATGAGCAGTTCTTC	CASSSKSGSSYNEQFF
TRBV12-3/TRBV12-4	many	TRBD1	TRBJ1-6	TGTGCCAGCAGTGGAGGACAGGCCTTCGGATCACCCCTCCACTTT	CASSGGQAFGSPLHF
TRBV12-3/TRBV12-4	many	-	TRBJ1-5	TGTGCCAGCACCCAGAGCGGGGGTCAGCCCCAGCATTTT	CASTQSGGQPQHF
TRBV6-2/TRBV6-3	many	-	TRBJ2-1	TGTGCCAGCTGCTTGAACTCCTACAATGAGCAGTTCTTC	CASCLNSYNEQFF
TRBV7-2	-	TRBD2	TRBJ2-5	TGTGCCAGCAGAACGATACTAGCGGGAGCAGAGACCCAGTACTTC	CASRTILAGAETQYF
TRBV15	many	-	TRBJ2-2	TGTGCCACCGCGACAGGACCCACCGGGGAGCTGTTTTTT	CATATGPTGELFF
TRBV20-1	many	TRBD2	TRBJ2-3	TGCAGTGCTAGAACTAGCGGGACCAGAGATACGCAGTATTTT	CSARTSGTRDTQYF
TRBV12-3/TRBV12-4	many	-	TRBJ2-7	TGTGCCAGCAGCACGACCCCGCCCGGCGAGCAGTACTTC	CASSTTPPGEQYF
TRBV4-2	-	-	TRBJ2-7	TGTGCCAGCAGCCAGCAATACGAGCAGTACTTC	CASSQQYEQYF
TRBV7-6	-	TRBD2	TRBJ2-1	TGTGCCAGCAGCCTAATGACTAGCGGGAGAGGCAATGAGCAGTTCTTC	CASSLMTSGRGNEQFF
TRBV12-3/TRBV12-4	few	-	TRBJ1-5	TGTACCAGCAGTCACTCGGGGGGGCTGGGTCAGCCCCAGCATTTT	CTSSHSGGLGQPQHF
TRBV20-1	many	-	TRBJ1-3	TGCAGTGCTAGTACGGTGGGGAACACCATATATTTT	CSASTVGNTIYF
TRBV29-1	many	-	TRBJ1-1	TGCAGCGGCCAAGGGGGACCCCGGCGAACTGAAGCTTTCTTT	CSGQGGPRRTEAFF
TRBV5-1	many	TRBD2	TRBJ2-2	TGCGCCAGCAGCTTGATGACTAGCGGGAACACCGGGGAGCTGTTTTTT	CASSLMTSGNTGELFF
TRBV13	many	TRBD2	TRBJ2-3	TGTGCCAGCAGCTTATTAAGGTCTAGCGGGAAGACAGATACGCAGTATTTT	CASSLLRSSGKTDTQYF
TRBV18	many	TRBD2	TRBJ2-1	TGTGCCAGCTCACCCGGGGAGGGGACTCTACCCTACAATGAGCAGTTCTTC	CASSPGEGTLPYNEQFF
TRBV7-2	many	TRBD1	TRBJ2-3	TGTGCCAGCAGCCCCGGACAGGGGACAGATACGCAGTATTTT	CASSPGQGTDTQYF
TRBV7-9	many	TRBD2	TRBJ2-1	TGTGCCAGCAGCTTATCCGGACTAGCGGGAGAAGATGAGCAGTTCTTC	CASSLSGLAGEDEQFF